A selection of T cell receptor beta chains follows, all from one sample in a study of OX40 agonist ivuxolimab in advanced cancers. The table came from immunoSEQ multiplex PCR; TCRdb's copy has only in-frame clones and leaves some out. In the table there are tens of thousands of clones, more than 75% of which are singletons. Sequencing was performed on CD4+ or CD8+ T cells sorted from blood, taken in a trial of the OX40 agonist ivuxolimab. The origin of the receptors is an adult with an advanced solid tumor such as melanoma, head and neck, liver or kidney cancer. Each CDR3 is given with its conserved first and last residue.

j_call	v_call	cdr3_aa
TRBJ2-7	TRBV7-6	CASSPAPGLEQYF
TRBJ2-5	TRBV5-1	CASSSSGRAETQYF
TRBJ2-3	TRBV5-1	CASTPGTSGSVGTDTQYF
TRBJ2-7	TRBV6-1	CASSVAQGSYEQYF
TRBJ2-1	TRBV6-5	CASSYRASSYNEQFF
TRBJ2-5	TRBV7-2	CASSFQRETQYF
TRBJ2-1	TRBV5-6	CASSRGNEQFF
TRBJ1-2	TRBV6-1	CASSEMTAQVYGYTF
TRBJ2-7	TRBV7-2	CASSLGTAPYEQYF
TRBJ2-7	TRBV10-3	CAISAGQGPYEQYF
TRBJ2-3	TRBV5-1	CASSLELAGEGDTQYF
TRBJ2-7	TRBV11-2	CASSRPGLAGGWQYF
TRBJ1-2	TRBV9	CASSVGSEYGYTF
TRBJ2-5	TRBV7-9	CASSLDGRKTQYF
TRBJ1-5	TRBV27	CASSQTGGSNQPQHF
TRBJ2-1	TRBV29-1	CSVEEAGGYNEQFF
TRBJ1-3	TRBV19	CASSSGHSGNTIYF
TRBJ2-5	TRBV5-1	CASSLVPAGGGLQETQYF
TRBJ2-3	TRBV7-2	CASSLEWRGTYTDTQYF
TRBJ2-2	TRBV7-2	CASSLLAANTGELFF
TRBJ2-6	TRBV19	CASSTGASGANVLTF
TRBJ2-1	TRBV6-8	CASSYSTDNHNEQFF
TRBJ1-1	TRBV19	CASTEGQPNTEAFF
TRBJ1-3	TRBV30	CASTDGAPTGNTIYF
TRBJ2-2	TRBV7-2	CASSLGTSGELFF
TRBJ2-4	TRBV7-2	CASSQPRAGIDIQYF
TRBJ2-7	TRBV5-1	CASSPGTSNYEQYF
TRBJ2-7	TRBV19	CASRYRDYLDEQYF
TRBJ2-5	TRBV7-2	CASSLLETQYF
TRBJ2-5	TRBV19	CASSLTSTGKETQYF
TRBJ2-3	TRBV19	CASSTRLGGTDTQYF
TRBJ1-4	TRBV27	CASSLEMGEKLFF
TRBJ1-4	TRBV27	CASSSLGEKLFF
TRBJ2-7	TRBV4-3	CASSQEALGVYEQYF
TRBJ1-1	TRBV5-1	CASCEGANTEAFF
TRBJ1-1	TRBV18	CASSLDIVRDTARGEAFF
TRBJ2-2	TRBV9	CASSLGHINTGELFF
TRBJ2-5	TRBV7-6	CASSLARQGPGETQYF
TRBJ1-5	TRBV2	CASSAPKGGTYSNQPQHF
TRBJ2-7	TRBV10-3	CAIRGEGDAYEQYF
TRBJ2-1	TRBV11-2	CASSSLTLVVHEQFF
TRBJ2-7	TRBV9	CASSVDAGSTYEQYF
TRBJ1-1	TRBV2	CASRVERTEAFF
TRBJ1-3	TRBV6-6	CASSLLAVSGNTIYF